What follows describes a single T cell receptor (beta chain). The data derive from a study of high-grade serous ovarian cancer treatment subgroups. The wider study: Samples averaged roughly 14,000 reads and around 7,600 unique TCR beta rearrangements.

Method: immunoSEQ multiplex PCR; TCRdb's copy keeps in-frame clones and lacks some. The sample includes under 30,000 clones, about 88% of them seen just once. Tumor tissue was taken before any definitive surgery or chemotherapy was given. J lost 3 bases, V lost 5 bases, and 7 bases had no gene match. Germline CDR1 MDHEN, CDR2 SYDVKM. The CDR3 covers 14 residues. Material for sequencing was tumor tissue. The TCR sequence derives from a human donor with high-grade serous ovarian cancer. The chain joins TRBV28 to TRBJ2-7; 7 bases line up with TRBD2. CDR3 sequence reads: CASSTDGGSYEQYF. CDR3 DNA: TGTGCCAGCAGTACGGACGGGGGGAGCTACGAGCAGTACTTC.